Included here is one T cell receptor (beta chain) sequence, with context. Its antigen is currently unknown. This sample is part of a study of T-cell memory formation after mild COVID-19. The CDR3 length is 17 residues. The trim removed 5 bases at V and 5 bases at J, leaving 13 bases unmatched. CDR1 is SGHAT and CDR2 is FQNNGV in the germline V gene. Sample barcodes and UMIs were carried by the TCR alpha and TCR beta cDNA libraries that 5'RACE generated with constant-segment primers. TCRdb reprocessed the 5' RACE reads with MiXCR, giving one entry per CDR3 protein. In the table there are about 110,000 distinct CDR3 sequences, around 17% of which are singletons. Study results and limitations: Contracting clones from day 15 to 85 had balanced CD4/CD8; later expanders favoured CD4+. Mainly in CM and EM were contracting CD4+ clones; CD8+ were in EMRA.

V gene TRBV11-2 combines with J gene TRBJ2-2, with 8 bases lining up with TRBD2. Sequencing input: PBMCs or a T cell subset sorted from them (not recorded which). The sequence was obtained from a man aged 18 to 35 who had mild COVID-19 (a few samples of this study predate the infection). Cell type and time point are not known. The CDR3, as DNA: TGTGCCAGCAGCCCGCCGGTCGGCGGGGGGAGGACCGGGGAGCTGTTTTTT. Protein sequence: CASSPPVGGGRTGELFF.